A single sample gave rise to the 14 T cell receptor beta chains below, sequenced in a study of naive and memory T cell subsets. Regarding the study as a whole: Naive repertoires, especially CD8, held a few larger clonotypes, possibly memory cells re-expressing CD45RA.

Both TRBC1 and TRBC2 were covered by a beta constant-region primer of two equimolar oligonucleotides. Nested alpha and beta constant-region primers with the SP2 primer drove four PCR rounds on ligated cDNA. MiXCR, run by TCRdb on the UMI-ligation and nested PCR reads, gives a single entry per CDR3 protein. Of more than 120,000 distinct CDR3 sequences listed, about 20% are singletons. These TCRs are of unknown antigen specificity. Source material: naive CD8+ T cells from blood. Receptors were obtained from a human donor in good health.

This clonotype was seen more than once but under ten times. This chain links TRBV27 with TRBJ2-7, with 7 bases that match TRBD1. The V gene end was trimmed by 6 bases and the J gene end by 4 bases; junction bases not matched to a gene: 12. CDR1 is MNHEY, CDR2 SMNVEV, per germline (reference sequence). This CDR3 contains 15 residues. This chain's CDR3 is CASSPQTGSFYEQYF. The CDR3, as DNA: TGTGCCAGCAGCCCCCAGACAGGGAGTTTTTACGAGCAGTACTTC.

This clonotype was counted a single time. V gene TRBV20-1 combines with J gene TRBJ1-4; TRBD1 might be the D (5 bases). Germline V lookup: CDR1 DFQATT, CDR2 SNEGSKA (reference sequence). This CDR3 is 14 amino acids long. V gave up 2 bases and J gave up 2 bases, with 9 bases separating them. CDR3 sequence (DNA): TGCAGTGCTAGATCGGGGGAGACTAATGAAAAACTGTTTTTT. Translated, it gives CSARSGETNEKLFF.

The chain links TRBV6-5 to TRBJ2-1; TRBD1 is a possible D gene (6 bases). The length of the CDR3 is 15 residues. Between the trimmed V and J ends, which lost 4 bases and 6 bases, there was a span of 16 bases. The V gene's germline CDR1 is MNHEY and CDR2 SVGAGI. The CDR3 DNA is TGTGCCAGCAGTTCTCGAGACAGGACGATCAATGAGCAGTTCTTC. Encoded protein: CASSSRDRTINEQFF.

The sample holds a few counts of this clonotype. The chain links TRBV28 to TRBJ2-7; 7 nucleotides align to TRBD1. The CDR3 runs to 13 residues. In germline, CDR1 is MDHEN, CDR2 SYDVKM. V was pared by 7 bases and J by 3 bases, with 6 bases of the junction left unmatched. CDR3 nucleotides: TGTGCCAGCAAGGGGGCGGGTAACTACGAGCAGTACTTC. Amino acid sequence: CASKGAGNYEQYF.

This chain uses TRBV27 with TRBJ2-6; the D is unclear. Trimming pared 5 bases from V and 0 bases from J, leaving 8 bases between. Germline loops: CDR1 MNHEY, CDR2 SMNVEV (reference sequence). This CDR3 has 15 amino acids. The CDR3 sequence: CASSPANSGANVLTF. For the CDR3, the DNA is TGTGCCAGCAGTCCGGCGAACTCTGGGGCCAACGTCCTGACTTTC.

The DNA for the CDR3 is TGTGCCAGCAGTGAATGGACAGGGGGTATAGGAGCTTTCTTT. Translation gives CASSEWTGGIGAFF. V is TRBV6-1 and J is TRBJ1-1, with TRBD1 matching over 10 bases. Trimming cost V 2 bases and J 10 bases; bases outside gene matches: 7. The CDR3 runs 14 residues. Germline CDR1 is MNHNS and CDR2 is SASEGT.

J is TRBJ1-1 and V is TRBV29-1; D not certain. The V and J ends lost 1 base and 2 bases respectively, with 8 bases between them. Germline lookup yields CDR1 SQVTM and CDR2 ANQGSEA. This CDR3 is 13 amino acids long. DNA for the CDR3: TGCAGCGTTGAAGCCCCCCCCAACACTGAAGCTTTCTTT. The encoded protein is CSVEAPPNTEAFF. The full variable domain, its missing parts supplied by reference TRBV29-1 and TRBJ1-1, is SAVISQKPSRDICQRGTSLTIQCQVDSQVTMMFWYRQQPGQSLTLIATANQGSEATYESGFVIDKFPISRPNLTFSTLTVSNMSPEDSSIYLCSVEAPPNTEAFFGQGTRLTVV.

This chain uses TRBV10-3 with TRBJ2-7, with D hard to call. V gave up 3 bases and J gave up 1 base, with 10 bases separating them. Germline-derived CDR1 and CDR2 are ENHRY and SYGVKD. This CDR3 spans 14 amino acids. CDR3 nucleotides: TGTGCCATCAGTGATGTGAGACGGTCCTACGAGCAGTACTTC. It yields the protein CAISDVRRSYEQYF.

In this sample, this clonotype turned up once. The chain joins TRBV7-6 to TRBJ2-7; the match to TRBD2 covers 11 bases. Trimming at V came to 1 base and at J to 2 bases, leaving 10 bases not matched to a gene. This CDR3 has 18 amino acids. CDR1 and CDR2 from the germline V gene are SGHVS and FNYEAQ. The CDR3 loop is CASSLGGFVAGGTYEQYF. The CDR3 DNA reads TGTGCCAGCAGCTTAGGTGGCTTTGTAGCGGGAGGGACCTACGAGCAGTACTTC.

The table lists this clonotype with many counts. This chain links TRBV6-6 with TRBJ1-5; TRBD1 aligns across 8 bases. CDR3 length: 15 residues. CDR1 and CDR2 from the germline V gene are MNHNY and SVGAGI (reference sequence). The V segment lost 6 bases and the J segment 0 bases; nucleotides outside the gene matches: 4. CDR3 bases: TGTGCCAGCAGGACAGGGGACAGTAGCAATCAGCCCCAGCATTTT. Protein: CASRTGDSSNQPQHF.

This clonotype has only a few counts. The chain has TRBV7-2 and TRBJ2-7; possibly TRBD2 for D (6 bases). The V gene's germline CDR1 is SGHTA and CDR2 FQGNSA. Trimming removed 0 bases at V and 4 bases at J, with 19 bases between. This CDR3 is built from 17 residues. The CDR3 protein is CASSLAGGAEIVYEQYF. Here the CDR3 DNA reads TGTGCCAGCAGCTTAGCCGGGGGAGCGGAAATCGTATACGAGCAGTACTTC.

This clonotype appeared a few times. The genes are TRBV20-1 and TRBJ2-7; D ambiguous. CDR1 is DFQATT, CDR2 SNEGSKA, per germline (reference sequence). Trimming left V 6 bases short and J 2 bases short, with 20 bases between. The CDR3 length is 15 residues. The CDR3 nucleotides are TGCAGTGCACGTCCCTATGGCACCTCAGCCTACGAGCAGTACTTC. As protein: CSARPYGTSAYEQYF.

This clonotype was picked up a small number of times. The chain employs TRBV12-3 or TRBV12-4 and TRBJ2-7, with a possible D match to TRBD1 (5 bases). V lost 6 bases and J lost 3, with 9 bases in between. The CDR3 contains 12 residues. The CDR3 region has the DNA TGTGCCAGCAGCCCAGGGTACTACGAGCAGTACTTC. Protein sequence: CASSPGYYEQYF.

This clonotype was observed a few times. The V and J genes are TRBV7-9 and TRBJ1-5; D remains unclear. With 4 bases removed from V and 5 bases from J, the gap between germline ends came to 9 bases. The CDR3 spans 13 residues. The germline V gene has CDR1 SEHNR and CDR2 FQNEAQ (reference sequence). This CDR3 reads CASSYTDDQPQHF. DNA for the CDR3: TGTGCCAGCAGCTACACGGACGATCAGCCCCAGCATTTT.